Only a few counts were recorded for the clone carrying this T cell receptor (beta chain). Its antigen is as yet unknown. Since all of the isolated RNA was reverse transcribed, expressed TCRB transcripts were what got sequenced. Clones were sequenced by immunoSEQ multiplex PCR, and TCRdb holds only the in-frame ones, with some missing. The sample carries about 470,000 clones, about 29% recorded once. This entry is derived from a study of beta chain features in type 1 diabetes. Overall study findings and caveats: A potential PCR bias toward shorter templates would be equal in patient and control samples.

The CDR3 is 13 amino acids. V dropped 2 bases and J dropped 1 base, with 6 bases sitting between them. Germline CDR1 reads SGDLS; CDR2 reads YYNGEE. The clonotype originates from a man aged 18 to 30 in good health. Sequenced input: naive CD4+ T cells from blood. The gene calls are TRBV9 and TRBJ2-5; D remains unclear. The CDR3, as DNA: TGTGCCAGCAGCGTCGACATCCAAGAGACCCAGTACTTC. Translation gives CASSVDIQETQYF.